One sample yielded the 20 T cell receptor beta chains listed below, sequenced in a study of identical twins. TCRdb reanalysed the 5' RACE reads using MiXCR and keeps one entry per CDR3 protein. The top ten hold around 0.57% of the sample, which has 460,000 or so distinct CDR3 sequences, around 14% seen once. This sample was shared with a second study, whose subject was yellow fever vaccine responses in identical twins.

Input material: CD4+ T cells sorted from blood. Every receptor here comes from a woman aged 18 to 35 in good health.

This clonotype was detected a few times. This sequence joins TRBV12-3 or TRBV12-4 and TRBJ1-2; the D is unclear. This CDR3 spans 13 amino acids. The germline V and J ends were trimmed by 2 bases and 7 bases, with 11 bases remaining between them. This chain's CDR3 is CASSLSQTGGYTF. CDR3 DNA sequence: TGTGCCAGCAGTTTATCACAGACGGGTGGCTACACCTTC.

The rearrangement uses TRBV20-1 and TRBJ2-2; TRBD2 matches at 8 bases. CDR1 is DFQATT, CDR2 SNEGSKA, per germline (reference sequence). This CDR3 contains 13 residues. CDR3 protein: CSATSVNTGELFF. The CDR3 DNA is TGCAGCGCGACTAGCGTGAACACCGGGGAGCTGTTTTTT.

This clonotype was observed a few times. The rearrangement joins TRBV5-1 to TRBJ2-7; D gene unclear. Between the trimmed V and J ends, which lost 1 base and 0 bases, there was a span of 11 bases. This CDR3 region has 15 residues. Germline V gene data show CDR1 as SGHRS and CDR2 as YFSETQ. The CDR3 DNA sequence: TGCGCCAGCAGCTTGATTGGGGTGTCCTCCTACGAGCAGTACTTC. It encodes CASSLIGVSSYEQYF.

J is TRBJ2-7 and V is TRBV3-1, with 7 positions matching TRBD2. This CDR3 contains 13 residues. Germline trimming cut 4 bases from V and 7 bases from J; bases unmatched to any gene: 7. From germline, CDR1 is LGHDT and CDR2 YNNKEL (reference sequence). The CDR3 DNA sequence: TGTGCCAGCAGCCTAAGGGAGGGGTTGGAGCAGTACTTC. The encoded protein is CASSLREGLEQYF.

V is TRBV7-2 and J is TRBJ2-4; TRBD1 aligns across 7 bases. The J segment lost 7 bases and the V segment lost 1 base, leaving 10 bases of the junction unmatched. Looked up from germline, CDR1 is SGHTA and CDR2 is FQGNSA. This CDR3 spans 16 amino acids. CDR3 sequence: CASSLGRQGLGNIQYF. CDR3 DNA: TGTGCCAGCAGCTTAGGTCGACAGGGTCTCGGGAACATTCAGTACTTC.

The J gene is TRBJ2-5, the V gene TRBV5-1; TRBD1 is a possible D gene (5 bases). This CDR3 is 15 amino acids long. Trimming took 5 bases from V and 1 from J, leaving 15 bases between them. Germline-derived CDR1 and CDR2 are SGHRS and YFSETQ. Written as DNA, the CDR3 is TGCGCCAGCAGAATAGGGGCACTGATCCAAGAGACCCAGTACTTC. This gives the protein CASRIGALIQETQYF.

V and J are TRBV14 and TRBJ2-3, with a tentative D call TRBD2 (7 bases). This CDR3 spans 16 amino acids. Germline loops: CDR1 SGHDN, CDR2 FVKESK. The ends were cut back, 8 bases at V and 5 bases at J, with 23 bases in the middle. CDR3 residues: CASRGGGTPRRDTQYF. CDR3 sequence (DNA): TGTGCCAGCCGGGGAGGGGGAACACCCCGTAGAGATACGCAGTATTTT.

This clonotype was seen more than once but under ten times. J is TRBJ2-7 and V is TRBV12-3 or TRBV12-4; 11 bases are a match to TRBD2. The CDR3 is made up of 15 amino acids. The V gene end was trimmed by 2 bases and the J gene end by 6 bases; junction bases not matched to a gene: 6. This CDR3 reads CASSLNSGRAAEQYF. As DNA, the CDR3 is TGTGCCAGCAGTTTAAATAGCGGGAGGGCCGCCGAGCAGTACTTC.

This sequence joins TRBV12-3 or TRBV12-4 and TRBJ2-1, with D possibly TRBD2 on 6 matching bases. The CDR3 is made up of 14 amino acids. V was cut by 3 bases and J by 9 bases, with 15 bases left in between. The CDR3 coding sequence is TGTGCCAGCAGTTTTGGCGGGACGTTGGGTGAGCAGTTCTTC. Protein sequence: CASSFGGTLGEQFF.

The chain links TRBV7-2 to TRBJ2-1; D possibly corresponds to TRBD2 (6 bases). The CDR3 extends over 15 amino acids. Germline V gives CDR1 SGHTA, CDR2 FQGNSA. The V and J ends lost 4 bases and 4 bases respectively, with 14 bases between them. The CDR3 coding sequence is TGTGCCAGCAGCTCCAGTTTTGCGGGATACAATGAGCAGTTCTTC. Residues: CASSSSFAGYNEQFF.

This clonotype turned up a few times. The chain joins TRBV12-3 or TRBV12-4 to TRBJ2-1, with D unresolved. The CDR3 is 13 amino acids. Between the trimmed V and J ends, which lost 3 bases and 5 bases, there was a span of 8 bases. CDR3: CASSFRTNNEQFF. CDR3 coding DNA: TGTGCCAGCAGTTTTCGGACGAACAATGAGCAGTTCTTC.

The chain combines TRBV28 with TRBJ2-3, with D possibly being TRBD2 (5 bases). V lost 5 bases and J lost 6, with 12 bases in between. This CDR3 is built from 13 residues. Germline CDR1 is MDHEN and CDR2 is SYDVKM. The CDR3 loop reads CASSPGPGDTQYF. In nucleotides, the CDR3 is TGTGCCAGCAGTCCAGGCCCGGGGGATACGCAGTATTTT.

This chain connects TRBV3-1 to TRBJ2-3; D might be TRBD2 (6 bases). The CDR3 spans 16 residues. Germline V CDR1 and CDR2: LGHDT, YNNKEL (reference sequence). V was clipped by 0 bases and J by 2 bases, with 12 bases between them. CDR3 sequence (DNA): TGTGCCAGCAGCCAAGATCTTGCGGGGCCCACAGATACGCAGTATTTT. It yields the protein CASSQDLAGPTDTQYF.

The gene calls are TRBV7-2 and TRBJ2-1, with TRBD2 matching over 12 bases. The CDR3 extends over 17 amino acids. CDR1 is SGHTA and CDR2 is FQGNSA in the germline V gene. V was pared by 8 bases and J by 1 base, with 9 bases of the junction left unmatched. The DNA of the CDR3 is TGTGCCAGCGGACCTAGCGGGGGGGCCACTTCCTACAATGAGCAGTTCTTC. Residues: CASGPSGGATSYNEQFF.

The chain is built from TRBV7-9 and TRBJ2-2, with 7 bases identical to TRBD1. J lost 3 bases, V lost 7 bases, and 5 bases had no gene match. The V gene's germline CDR1 is SEHNR and CDR2 FQNEAQ (reference sequence). CDR3 length: 14 residues. CDR3 DNA sequence: TGTGCCAGCAATATGGGACAGTACACCGGGGAGCTGTTTTTT. Translating gives CASNMGQYTGELFF.

This clonotype occurred a few times. The chain uses TRBV9 and TRBJ1-4; TRBD1 matches 7 bases. The CDR3 spans 16 residues. Germline loops: CDR1 SGDLS, CDR2 YYNGEE. With V trimmed by 4 bases and J by 8 bases, 14 bases remained unmatched. CDR3 amino acids: CASSRDSGGLGEKLFF. The CDR3 bases are TGTGCCAGCAGCCGGGACAGTGGGGGTCTCGGAGAAAAACTGTTTTTT.

This chain joins TRBV5-1 and TRBJ1-2; D may be TRBD1 (6 bases). The CDR3 loop spans 14 amino acids. The germline V and J ends were trimmed by 4 bases and 4 bases, with 14 bases remaining between them. Germline lookup yields CDR1 SGHRS and CDR2 YFSETQ. Written as DNA, the CDR3 is TGCGCCAGCAGCGGCCCGACAGGAGGCTATGGCTACACCTTC. The encoded protein is CASSGPTGGYGYTF.

This clonotype was seen only a few times. V is TRBV20-1 and J is TRBJ1-1, with D tentatively TRBD1 (6 bases). Trimming pared 6 bases from V and 1 base from J, leaving 15 bases between. CDR1 DFQATT and CDR2 SNEGSKA come from the germline V gene (reference sequence). CDR3 length equals 14 residues. The CDR3 nucleotides read TGCAGTGCAACACACAGGGTGAGGAACACTGAAGCTTTCTTT. Protein product: CSATHRVRNTEAFF.

In this sample, this clonotype turned up a few times. The chain joins TRBV24-1 to TRBJ1-4; D is uncertain. CDR3 length equals 14 residues. CDR1 KGHDR and CDR2 SFDVKD come from the germline V gene. V was shortened by 4 bases and J by 5 bases, with 10 bases between the two germline ends. The CDR3 is CATSEGNQNEKLFF. The CDR3 nucleotides are TGTGCCACCAGTGAGGGGAATCAAAATGAAAAACTGTTTTTT.

The chain recombines TRBV4-2 with TRBJ2-5, with TRBD2 matching over 8 bases. CDR1 LGHNA and CDR2 YNFKEQ come from the germline V gene. The CDR3 contains 17 residues. J was trimmed by 3 bases and V by 1 base; bases with no gene match: 10. As DNA, the CDR3 is TGTGCCAGCAGCCAAGCCACTAGCGGTGGGGGGGAAGAGACCCAGTACTTC. Its protein product is CASSQATSGGGEETQYF.